One sample yielded the 18 T cell receptor beta chains listed below, sequenced in a study of identical twins. TCRdb passed the 5' RACE reads through MiXCR, listing each CDR3 protein once. The sample consists of 400,000 or so distinct CDR3 sequences, 9% of them appearing once. The specimen was naive T cells sorted from blood. These receptors all stem from a woman aged 45 to 65 in good health.

Ten or more counts support this clonotype. V gene TRBV6-5 combines with J gene TRBJ2-5; no firm D call. In germline, CDR1 is MNHEY, CDR2 SVGAGI. V lost 6 bases to trimming and J lost 2 bases, with 4 bases between them. The CDR3 is 11 residues long. CDR3 protein: CASRRQETQYF. The DNA of the CDR3 is TGTGCCAGCAGGCGGCAAGAGACCCAGTACTTC.

This chain connects TRBV24-1 to TRBJ2-3, with D perhaps TRBD2 (6 bases). This CDR3 contains 17 residues. With 4 bases removed from V and 2 bases from J, the gap between germline ends came to 18 bases. Germline V lookup: CDR1 KGHDR, CDR2 SFDVKD. The CDR3 loop is CATSDPTRDSNTDTQYF. CDR3 in DNA: TGTGCCACCAGTGACCCGACCCGGGACTCCAACACAGATACGCAGTATTTT.

The chain carries TRBV7-2 and TRBJ2-3; 14 bases fit TRBD2. J lost 3 bases, V lost 5 bases, and 10 bases had no gene match. Germline V gives CDR1 SGHTA, CDR2 FQGNSA. This CDR3 region has 18 residues. The CDR3 nucleotides read TGTGCCAGCAGCAAATTAGGGACTAGCGGGAGTCGAACAGATACGCAGTATTTT. Translated, it gives CASSKLGTSGSRTDTQYF.

This clonotype was counted only a few times. One end of the junction does not line up with germline, which may come from a read error. CDR3 region: CASSINRQGGKTVF. CDR3 in DNA: TGTGCCAGTAGTATAAATCGTCAGGGTGGGAAAACTGTTTTT. The chain employs TRBV19 and TRBJ1-4, with D possibly being TRBD1 (5 bases). The CDR3 extends over 14 amino acids. Germline-derived CDR1 and CDR2 are LNHDA and SQIVND (reference sequence). The entire variable domain, with the rest obtained from reference TRBV19 and TRBJ1-4, is as follows: DGGITQSPKYLFRKEGQNVTLSCEQNLNHDAMYWYRQDPGQGLRLIYYSQIVNDFQKGDIAEGYSVSREKKESFPLTVTSAQKNPTAFYLCASSINRQGGKTVFGSGTQLSVL.

This clonotype has ten or more counts. The rearrangement links TRBV7-9 to TRBJ2-7, with D unresolved. CDR1 and CDR2 (germline): SEHNR, FQNEAQ (reference sequence). The CDR3 extends over 14 amino acids. The V end lost 5 bases, the J end lost 1 base, and 12 bases lay between the germline ends. The CDR3 region is CASSTIWGSYEQYV. CDR3 in DNA: TGTGCCAGCAGCACCATCTGGGGTTCCTACGAGCAGTACGTC.

This clonotype was detected a few times. The chain combines TRBV15 with TRBJ1-1; D gene uncertain. This CDR3 is built from 13 residues. The germline CDR1 and CDR2 sequences are LNHNV and YYDKDF (reference sequence). Trimming took off 3 bases at V and 5 bases at J, with 10 bases between the two ends. The CDR3 loop reads CATSRTAWTEAFF. CDR3 coding DNA: TGTGCCACCAGCAGGACGGCGTGGACTGAAGCTTTCTTT.

The rearrangement links TRBV14 to TRBJ2-5, with D unresolved. Germline loops: CDR1 SGHDN, CDR2 FVKESK. Trimming left V 1 base short and J 7 bases short, with 7 bases between. The CDR3 is 12 amino acids. CDR3 sequence (DNA): TGTGCCAGCAGCCAAGCGGATTGGACCCAGTACTTC. Its translation is CASSQADWTQYF.

V usage is TRBV14 and J usage is TRBJ1-2; D is perhaps TRBD1 (5 bases). Germline-derived CDR1 and CDR2 are SGHDN and FVKESK. V lost 2 bases and J 5 bases, leaving 18 bases between the germline ends. The CDR3 is 16 amino acids. CDR3: CASSQSVEADIYGYTF. The CDR3 region has the DNA TGTGCCAGCAGCCAATCCGTCGAGGCGGACATTTATGGCTACACCTTC. Looking up the rest from reference TRBV14 and TRBJ1-2 gives the full variable domain: EAGVTQFPSHSVIEKGQTVTLRCDPISGHDNLYWYRRVMGKEIKFLLHFVKESKQDESGMPNNRFLAERTGGTYSTLKVQPAELEDSGVYFCASSQSVEADIYGYTFGSGTRLTVV.

This rearrangement joins TRBV6-5 to TRBJ2-3, with a possible D match to TRBD2 (5 bases). V lost 5 bases to trimming and J lost 0 bases, with 12 bases between them. This CDR3 has 15 residues. Germline lookup yields CDR1 MNHEY and CDR2 SVGAGI. CDR3 protein: CASSRVGSSTDTQYF. For the CDR3, the DNA is TGTGCCAGCAGTAGGGTGGGGAGTAGCACAGATACGCAGTATTTT.

In DNA form, the CDR3 reads TGCGCCAGCAGCATATCCGGGACAGGGTTTGAAAAACTGTTTTTT. Protein product: CASSISGTGFEKLFF. The rearrangement uses TRBV5-1 and TRBJ1-4; TRBD1 aligns across 9 bases. CDR3 length equals 15 residues. Looked up from germline, CDR1 is SGHRS and CDR2 is YFSETQ. V trimming: 4 bases; J trimming: 7 bases; junction bases outside the gene matches: 8.

This clonotype has just a few counts. This chain uses TRBV20-1 with TRBJ1-4; D remains ambiguous. V lost 3 bases and J lost 0, with 8 bases in between. The CDR3 has 14 residues. Looked up from germline, CDR1 is DFQATT and CDR2 is SNEGSKA (reference sequence). CDR3 DNA sequence: TGCAGTGCTAGGGCTGTTGCAACTAATGAAAAACTGTTTTTT. Protein product: CSARAVATNEKLFF.

This clonotype was seen more than once but under ten times. The genes are TRBV29-1 and TRBJ2-1; D is unresolved. CDR1 and CDR2 from the germline V gene are SQVTM and ANQGSEA. The CDR3 is made up of 11 amino acids. V lost 6 bases, J lost 2 bases, and 5 bases lay in between. The CDR3 sequence: CSVRTYNEQFF. DNA of the CDR3: TGCAGCGTCCGGACCTACAATGAGCAGTTCTTC.

This clonotype was picked up a small number of times. The chain has TRBV24-1 and TRBJ2-3; D is uncertain. V was pared by 1 base and J by 9 bases, with 7 bases between. The CDR3 contains 12 residues. Germline lookup yields CDR1 KGHDR and CDR2 SFDVKD. The chain's CDR3 is CATSDFEGTQYF. The CDR3 DNA follows: TGTGCCACCAGTGATTTTGAAGGAACGCAGTATTTT.

This clonotype was recorded a few times. The chain joins TRBV5-1 to TRBJ1-2, with D hard to call. Germline CDR1 SGHRS, CDR2 YFSETQ. V dropped 0 bases and J dropped 4 bases, with 13 bases sitting between them. The CDR3 runs 15 residues. CDR3 nucleotide sequence: TGCGCCAGCAGCTTGGAACCTCAGTTTTTCTATGGCTACACCTTC. It encodes CASSLEPQFFYGYTF.

This rearrangement joins TRBV14 to TRBJ2-7; D is unclear. With 1 base removed from V and 0 bases from J, the gap between germline ends came to 16 bases. The CDR3 covers 17 residues. CDR1 is SGHDN and CDR2 is FVKESK in the germline V gene. In DNA, the CDR3 is TGTGCCAGCAGCCAAGGACGAGCCGCGCGGTCCTCCTACGAGCAGTACTTC. Translation: CASSQGRAARSSYEQYF.

This clonotype was recorded many times. The V call is TRBV5-1, the J call TRBJ2-4; 7 bases map to TRBD1. This CDR3 spans 16 amino acids. The J segment lost 0 bases and the V segment lost 5 bases, leaving 8 bases of the junction unmatched. Germline loops: CDR1 SGHRS, CDR2 YFSETQ. The CDR3 DNA is TGCGCCAGCAGACGGGACAGAGCCATAGCCAAAAACATTCAGTACTTC. As protein: CASRRDRAIAKNIQYF.

In its sample, this clonotype was seen many times. The chain joins TRBV29-1 to TRBJ2-3; D is uncertain. Germline V gene sequence: CDR1 SQVTM, CDR2 ANQGSEA. The CDR3 loop spans 13 amino acids. Trimming took 6 bases from V and 2 from J, leaving 12 bases between them. The CDR3 here is CSVATRHTDTQYF. CDR3 coding DNA: TGCAGCGTAGCTACAAGGCACACAGATACGCAGTATTTT.

This clonotype was picked up many times. J is TRBJ2-1 and V is TRBV5-1, with D possibly matching TRBD2 (7 bases). Trimming cost V 0 bases and J 5 bases, with 12 bases left between them. The CDR3 extends over 15 amino acids. Germline lookup yields CDR1 SGHRS and CDR2 YFSETQ. As DNA, the CDR3 is TGCGCCAGCAGCTTGGTCGCGGGGGCAAACAATGAGCAGTTCTTC. Amino acids: CASSLVAGANNEQFF.